This TCR beta chain derives from a study of CD8 T cells in Susac syndrome. RNA was extracted with the RNeasy kit, and a quantity of about 0.45 to 1 ug was reverse transcribed using random hexamers. Multiplex PCR with immunoSEQ amplified the TCR beta CDR3 across 54 Vbeta and 13 Jbeta. TCRdb recomputed calls from the immunoSEQ multiplex PCR reads with MiXCR, one row per CDR3 protein. The sample contains 150,000 to 200,000 distinct CDR3 sequences, over 75% of which appear only once. The CDR3 totals 12 residues. CDR1 and CDR2 from the germline V gene are SGHDN and FVKESK. Trimming shortened V by 5 bases and J by 9 bases, and 14 bases separated the two germline ends.

The chain has TRBV14 and TRBJ2-7; possibly TRBD1 for D (6 bases). Sequencing used CD4+ T cells from PBMCs. The source is a human donor with Susac syndrome. In nucleotides, the CDR3 is TGTGCCAGCAGCTCCGACAGGACGAGGCAGTACTTC. Residues: CASSSDRTRQYF.